This T cell receptor beta chain was captured by sequencing in a study of identical twins. Study observations and caveats: Carriage of fewer insertions was seen in abundant cord blood beta clonotypes, whereas memory repertoires showed none. Out-of-frame alpha sequences shared between twins exhibited an excess of low generation probability.

Germline V gene sequence: CDR1 LGHDT, CDR2 YNNKEL (reference sequence). Trimming took 7 bases from V and 0 from J, leaving 9 bases between them. The CDR3 has 13 residues. Of note for this clonotype: The target antigen is unknown.

MiXCR, applied by TCRdb to the 5' RACE reads, yields one record per CDR3 protein. The sample has 640,000 or so distinct CDR3 sequences; 6% to 6.5% are singletons. Sequenced material: naive T cells sorted from blood. The chain is built from TRBV3-1 and TRBJ2-5; perhaps D is TRBD1 or TRBD2 (5 bases each). This TCR derives from a man between 18 and 35 years old in good health. CDR3 coding DNA: TGTGCCAGCACCCAGGGACACCAAGAGACCCAGTACTTC. This sequence encodes CASTQGHQETQYF.